This T cell receptor (beta chain) comes out of a study of blood T cell repertoires in COVID-19. Study at large: Collection of acute and convalescent COVID-19 samples took place in the United States, Italy and Spain.

Per the study methods: It was from reference gene primer amplification that nucleated cell counts were estimated. This table comes from immunoSEQ multiplex PCR, and its TCRdb copy is limited to in-frame clones, with some not included. The V and J calls and clone size come from that table; D and trimming were worked out from the DNA. The sample lists 100,000 to 150,000 clones; roughly 85% were seen once. With 6 bases clipped from V and 5 bases from J, the junction kept 6 bases outside the gene matches. The CDR3 has 14 amino acids. Germline assignment: CDR1 SGHNT and CDR2 YENEEA. The source of this sequence is a man older than 75 with active or convalescent COVID-19. J is TRBJ2-5 and V is TRBV11-3; 10 bases align to TRBD2. Material for sequencing was peripheral blood. CDR3 protein: CASSSRTSGETQYF. CDR3 in DNA: TGTGCCAGCAGTTCTAGGACTAGCGGCGAGACCCAGTACTTC.